The 11 T cell receptor beta chains below were found in one sample sequenced in a study of T cell changes during pregnancy in multiple sclerosis. The protocol was immunoSEQ multiplex PCR, while the TCRdb copy is restricted to in-frame clones and leaves out a portion. The sample holds over 80,000 clones, about 94% seen once. The specimen comprised peripheral blood, sampled in the third trimester of pregnancy. These receptors were collected from a female donor in good health, enrolled as a control in a pregnancy study.

The chain joins TRBV7-2 to TRBJ2-7; 9 nucleotides align to TRBD1. After removal of 5 bases from V and 5 bases from J, the junction contained 10 bases not matched to a gene. CDR3 size: 15 residues. Germline V gene data show CDR1 as SGHTA and CDR2 as FQGNSA. For the CDR3, the DNA is TGTGCCAGCAGCGGGAGACAGGGGGTAAAAAACGAGCAGTACTTC. It is translated as CASSGRQGVKNEQYF.

This clone appeared once. The chain joins TRBV28 to TRBJ2-7; weak D call: TRBD1 (6 bases). With 3 bases removed from V and 4 bases from J, the gap between germline ends came to 16 bases. This CDR3 comprises 15 residues. Germline CDR1 reads MDHEN; CDR2 reads SYDVKM. CDR3 sequence: CASSFPGESGYEQYF. The CDR3 nucleotides read TGTGCCAGCAGTTTCCCAGGGGAAAGCGGATACGAGCAGTACTTC.

The genes are TRBV27 and TRBJ2-7; possibly TRBD1 for D (6 bases). The CDR3 contains 13 residues. CDR1 MNHEY and CDR2 SMNVEV come from the germline V gene (reference sequence). The V end lost 7 bases, the J end lost 3 bases, and 13 bases lay between the germline ends. The CDR3 coding sequence is TGTGCCAGCACGAAGGGGGACCGCTACGAGCAGTACTTC. This sequence encodes CASTKGDRYEQYF.

The rearrangement uses TRBV28 and TRBJ1-4; D may be TRBD1 (5 bases). Trimming cost V 7 bases and J 4 bases, with 13 bases left between them. The CDR3 length is 14 residues. The V gene's germline CDR1 is MDHEN and CDR2 SYDVKM. The DNA of the CDR3 is TGTGCCAGCACCGAGGGAGGGGTTAATGAAAAACTGTTTTTT. Translation gives CASTEGGVNEKLFF.

This clone appeared once. The J gene is TRBJ1-4, the V gene TRBV2; TRBD1 is a possible D gene (5 bases). The CDR3 is made up of 17 amino acids. V lost 2 bases, J lost 8 bases, and 21 bases lay in between. The germline gives CDR1 SNHLY, CDR2 FYNNEI. The DNA of the CDR3 is TGTGCCAGCAGTGAACCTCTGCTAAGGGGACTCGGGGAAAAACTGTTTTTT. This sequence encodes CASSEPLLRGLGEKLFF.

The genes are TRBV6-4 and TRBJ2-3, with 8 bases identical to TRBD2. The CDR3 is made up of 15 amino acids. V gave up 3 bases and J gave up 2 bases; unmatched junction bases: 4. Germline CDR1 reads MRHNA; CDR2 reads SNTAGT. CDR3 residues: CASSETGRDTDTQYF. CDR3 DNA sequence: TGTGCCAGCAGTGAAACCGGGAGGGACACAGATACGCAGTATTTT.

This clone occurred once. CDR3: CASVSSGSYEQYF. Written as DNA, the CDR3 is TGTGCCAGCGTGTCTAGCGGATCCTACGAGCAGTACTTC. The chain links TRBV6-5 to TRBJ2-7; 7 bases align to TRBD2. J lost 1 base, V lost 8 bases, and 5 bases had no gene match. The CDR3 spans 13 residues. Germline loops: CDR1 MNHEY, CDR2 SVGAGI.

CDR3 coding DNA: TGCGCCAGCAGCCATAAATGGGACAGGGGGCCCTACTTCTCTGGAAACACCATATATTTT. It is translated as CASSHKWDRGPYFSGNTIYF. This sequence joins TRBV4-1 and TRBJ1-3; 12 bases are a match to TRBD1. The germline CDR1 and CDR2 sequences are MGHRA and YSYEKL. This CDR3 has 20 amino acids. After removal of 3 bases from V and 0 bases from J, the junction contained 12 bases not matched to a gene.

The chain uses TRBV7-9 and TRBJ2-1, with D possibly TRBD2 on 6 matching bases. Germline V gene lookup returns CDR1 SEHNR and CDR2 FQNEAQ (reference sequence). CDR3 length: 14 amino acids. Trimming removed 5 bases at V and 5 bases at J, with 13 bases between. CDR3 sequence reads: CASSKPGLHNEQFF. As DNA, the CDR3 is TGTGCCAGCAGCAAACCGGGACTTCACAATGAGCAGTTCTTC. Full variable domain (outside the CDR3, taken from reference TRBV7-9 and TRBJ2-1): DTGVSQNPRHKITKRGQNVTFRCDPISEHNRLYWYRQTLGQGPEFLTYFQNEAQLEKSRLLSDRFSAERPKGSFSTLEIQRTEQGDSAMYLCASSKPGLHNEQFFGPGTRLTVL.

The genes are TRBV15 and TRBJ1-5; D is undetermined. The CDR3 length is 15 residues. Trimming pared 8 bases from V and 2 bases from J, leaving 16 bases between. Germline V gene data show CDR1 as LNHNV and CDR2 as YYDKDF (reference sequence). The CDR3 loop reads CATDRGREGNQPQHF. The DNA for the CDR3 is TGTGCCACCGACCGAGGAAGGGAGGGCAATCAGCCCCAGCATTTT.

V is TRBV11-2 and J is TRBJ2-7; D gene uncertain. The germline V gene encodes CDR1 SGHAT and CDR2 FQNNGV. V lost 3 bases to trimming and J lost 3 bases, with 6 bases between them. The CDR3 covers 12 residues. The CDR3: CASSFNSYEQYF. CDR3 DNA: TGTGCCAGCAGCTTTAACAGCTACGAGCAGTACTTC.